Presented here are 17 T cell receptor beta chains from one specimen sequenced in a study of cytomegalovirus exposure and HLA in healthy donors. TCRdb's copy holds only in-frame clones and misses some; the assay was immunoSEQ multiplex PCR. The profile covers about 110,000 clones, with around 90% appearing a single time and over 1.5% taken by the ten largest. Specimen: PBMCs. All receptors derive from a woman aged 18-29 years in good health and CMV-seronegative.

In this sample, this clone turned up a few times. The chain links TRBV10-1 to TRBJ2-7, with 10 bases fitting TRBD2. The V gene end was trimmed by 0 bases and the J gene end by 6 bases; junction bases not matched to a gene: 2. The CDR3 sequence is 14 residues long. Germline V CDR1 and CDR2: WNHNN, SYGVQD (reference sequence). CDR3 amino acids: CASSESGLAFEQYF. The DNA for the CDR3 is TGCGCCAGCAGTGAGTCGGGACTAGCGTTCGAGCAGTACTTC.

The chain is built from TRBV4-3 and TRBJ1-4; D is undetermined. Germline values: CDR1 LGHNA, CDR2 YSLEER. The ends were cut back, 0 bases at V and 7 bases at J, with 15 bases in the middle. There are 16 residues in the CDR3. The CDR3 DNA reads TGCGCCAGCAGCCAAGAAACGAGGGCCGGTAGTGAAAAACTGTTTTTT. As protein: CASSQETRAGSEKLFF.

The V call is TRBV2, the J call TRBJ2-2; possible D gene TRBD2, 5 bases. Germline V CDR1 and CDR2: SNHLY, FYNNEI. Trimming left V 11 bases short and J 6 bases short, with 13 bases between. The CDR3 runs to 12 residues. CDR3 DNA: TGTGCCGGGGAGTTAGCCCCCGGGGAGCTGTTTTTT. Its protein product is CAGELAPGELFF.

This rearrangement joins TRBV6-4 to TRBJ2-1, with 8 nucleotides matching TRBD1. Unmatched junction bases numbered 19, after V lost 5 bases and J lost 7 bases. The germline gives CDR1 MRHNA, CDR2 SNTAGT. The CDR3 has 18 amino acids. CDR3 DNA sequence: TGTGCCAGCAGTCGATCTGCTCAGGGGGCATCAAGTTGGAATGAGCAGTTCTTC. Translated: CASSRSAQGASSWNEQFF.

The chain uses TRBV5-1 and TRBJ2-7, with TRBD2 identical over 14 bases. The CDR3 totals 17 residues. Germline V gene sequence: CDR1 SGHRS, CDR2 YFSETQ. The V gene end was trimmed by 4 bases and the J gene end by 6 bases; junction bases not matched to a gene: 12. Written as DNA, the CDR3 is TGCGCCAGCAGCCGAGGGACTAGCGGGAGAATAGAGGGCGAGCAGTACTTC. Encoded protein: CASSRGTSGRIEGEQYF.

This chain joins TRBV7-2 and TRBJ2-1; the D gene is possibly TRBD2 (6 bases). CDR3 size: 13 residues. Trimming cost V 5 bases and J 7 bases, with 12 bases left between them. The germline V gene has CDR1 SGHTA and CDR2 FQGNSA. In nucleotides, the CDR3 is TGTGCCAGCAGCCTCGCGGGGACGAATGAGCAGTTCTTC. Residues: CASSLAGTNEQFF.

CDR3 DNA: TGCGCCAGCAAGGACAGGACGAACACTGAAGCTTTCTTT. It translates to CASKDRTNTEAFF. This chain joins TRBV4-3 and TRBJ1-1, with 7 bases fitting TRBD1. Germline CDR1 LGHNA, CDR2 YSLEER. V shed 7 bases and J 1 base; nucleotides not matched to a gene: 3. The CDR3 length is 13 residues.

The chain employs TRBV6-6 and TRBJ1-2, with D hard to call. The V end lost 6 bases, the J end lost 4 bases, and 15 bases lay between the germline ends. Germline V gene data show CDR1 as MNHNY and CDR2 as SVGAGI (reference sequence). CDR3 length: 14 residues. The chain's CDR3 is CASRVSTGGYGYTF. The CDR3 DNA reads as TGTGCCAGCAGAGTATCGACGGGTGGCTATGGCTACACCTTC.

The V gene is TRBV28, the J gene TRBJ1-5, with D perhaps TRBD1 (5 bases). Trimming left V 6 bases short and J 3 bases short, with 18 bases between. The CDR3 totals 16 residues. The germline gives CDR1 MDHEN, CDR2 SYDVKM. The CDR3 spells CASRPAGGEVNQPQHF. The CDR3 bases are TGTGCCAGCAGGCCCGCGGGGGGGGAAGTCAATCAGCCCCAGCATTTT.

This chain joins TRBV11-2 and TRBJ2-7, with 9 bases matching TRBD2. CDR1 and CDR2 (germline): SGHAT, FQNNGV. The CDR3 length is 14 residues. V was pared by 5 bases and J by 2 bases, with 4 bases of the junction left unmatched. This chain's CDR3 is CASSGTSRTYEQYF. DNA for the CDR3: TGTGCCAGCAGCGGGACTAGCAGAACCTACGAGCAGTACTTC.

The J gene is TRBJ1-2, the V gene TRBV29-1; D is possibly TRBD1 (6 bases). This CDR3 has 12 residues. Germline CDR1 reads SQVTM; CDR2 reads ANQGSEA. V was cut by 6 bases and J by 1 base, with 9 bases left in between. CDR3 bases: TGCAGCGTGGACAGATTTAACTATGGCTACACCTTC. Translation gives CSVDRFNYGYTF.

This chain links TRBV28 with TRBJ1-2; 8 bases fit TRBD1. With 4 bases clipped from V and 0 bases from J, the junction kept 4 bases outside the gene matches. Germline V gene sequence: CDR1 MDHEN, CDR2 SYDVKM. The CDR3 loop spans 15 amino acids. The CDR3 coding sequence is TGTGCCAGCAGTTCCGGGACAGGAGCTAACTATGGCTACACCTTC. Protein: CASSSGTGANYGYTF.

This clone was found once. CDR3 sequence (DNA): TGCGCCAGCAGCTTGGGACAGGGGGCAGATGAAAAACTGTTTTTT. This codes for CASSLGQGADEKLFF. The chain recombines TRBV5-1 with TRBJ1-4; 10 bases agree with TRBD1. The CDR3 is 15 residues long. J lost 6 bases, V lost 0 bases, and 2 bases had no gene match. CDR1 SGHRS and CDR2 YFSETQ come from the germline V gene.

This chain connects TRBV9 to TRBJ2-5; tentative D call: TRBD2 (6 bases). The ends were cut back, 2 bases at V and 7 bases at J, with 9 bases in the middle. The germline CDR1 and CDR2 sequences are SGDLS and YYNGEE. CDR3 size: 12 residues. CDR3 region: CASSVGEATQYF. CDR3 nucleotide sequence: TGTGCCAGCAGCGTGGGGGAGGCGACCCAGTACTTC. Full variable domain (remainder filled in from reference TRBV9 and TRBJ2-5): DSGVTQTPKHLITATGQRVTLRCSPRSGDLSVYWYQQSLDQGLQFLIQYYNGEERAKGNILERFSAQQFPDLHSELNLSSLELGDSALYFCASSVGEATQYFGPGTRLLVL.

The chain recombines TRBV28 with TRBJ1-1, with D perhaps matching TRBD1 (5 bases). This CDR3 spans 15 amino acids. CDR1 MDHEN and CDR2 SYDVKM come from the germline V gene. V lost 1 base to trimming and J lost 3 bases, with 12 bases between them. CDR3 sequence: CASSLLEGGDTEAFF. CDR3 nucleotides: TGTGCCAGCAGTTTATTGGAGGGAGGGGACACTGAAGCTTTCTTT.

The gene calls are TRBV4-2 and TRBJ2-1; 9 bases are shared with TRBD2. The germline gives CDR1 LGHNA, CDR2 YNFKEQ. Losses at the gene ends were 4 bases for V and 3 bases for J; bases not matched to a gene: 4. The CDR3 loop spans 15 amino acids. CDR3 residues: CASSRLTSGYNEQFF. The CDR3 region has the DNA TGTGCCAGCAGCCGACTGACTAGCGGCTACAATGAGCAGTTCTTC.

The chain has TRBV29-1 and TRBJ1-1; TRBD1 aligns across 7 bases. There are 14 residues in the CDR3. V shed 4 bases, J shed 1 base, and the junction held 6 bases outside the gene matches. Germline V gene data show CDR1 as SQVTM and CDR2 as ANQGSEA. CDR3 region: CSVVRTGSNTEAFF. The CDR3 coding sequence is TGCAGCGTTGTACGGACAGGATCGAACACTGAAGCTTTCTTT.